The TCR beta chain under discussion was sequenced for a study of T cells after yellow fever vaccination. Study-level findings and limits: Contaminants from the bulk population, in the form of abundant clonotypes, could be found in FACS-sorted repertoires. Clones from primary vaccination mostly reappeared after the booster (approximately 96% CD4, approximately 86% CD8).

Germline CDR1 SGHVS, CDR2 FNYEAQ. The V and J ends lost 1 base and 2 bases, in that order; junction bases with no gene match: 2. The CDR3 covers 15 residues. The TCR cDNA carried a universal primer site and UMIs from 5'RACE template switching. TCRdb itself ran the 5' RACE reads through MiXCR, one entry per CDR3 protein. The sample has approximately 300,000 distinct CDR3 sequences; 6.8% are singletons. In the case of this clonotype: Its specificity is not known.

This receptor was obtained from a man between 18 and 29 years old who received the YFV17D yellow fever vaccine. The chain links TRBV7-6 to TRBJ1-3, with TRBD1 matching over 7 bases. The sequences come from PBMCs, collected more than 40 days after the first yellow fever vaccination. The CDR3 bases are TGTGCCAGCAGCTTAGGAGGGACAGCTGGAAACACCATATATTTT. It translates to CASSLGGTAGNTIYF.